The 29 T cell receptor beta chains below were found in one sample sequenced in a study of blood T cells in healthy people across ages. A second roughly 6 to 11 cycle PCR used barcoded and J-beta primers. From the 5' RACE reads, TCRdb called clonotypes with MiXCR, one entry per CDR3 protein. The sample yields roughly 500,000 distinct CDR3 sequences, less than 25% seen once. The data were also submitted as part of a second study, on T cells of mothers and their children.

The specimen sequenced was blood. All receptors come from a boy younger than 18 in good health.

The chain joins TRBV9 to TRBJ1-4, with D perhaps TRBD1 (6 bases). CDR1 and CDR2 from the germline V gene are SGDLS and YYNGEE. Trimming stripped 3 bases from V and 3 bases from J, with 12 bases between. The CDR3 is made up of 15 amino acids. Here the CDR3 DNA reads TGTGCCAGCAGCGCAAGGGACAAGCCTAATGAAAAACTGTTTTTT. Residues: CASSARDKPNEKLFF.

The genes are TRBV20-1 and TRBJ1-2, with TRBD1 identical over 11 bases. Per germline, CDR1 DFQATT and CDR2 SNEGSKA (reference sequence). The CDR3 totals 13 residues. DNA of the CDR3: TGCAGAGCCCCCGGGACAGGGGGATATGGCTACACCTTC. This sequence encodes CRAPGTGGYGYTF.

This clonotype has just a few counts. The gene calls are TRBV4-3 and TRBJ2-3, with TRBD1 matching 8 bases. This CDR3 is 13 amino acids long. J lost 9 bases, V lost 0 bases, and 2 bases had no gene match. The germline V gene encodes CDR1 LGHNA and CDR2 YSLEER. CDR3 sequence: CASSQDTGGTQYF. CDR3 sequence (DNA): TGCGCCAGCAGCCAAGATACAGGGGGGACGCAGTATTTT.

There are a few counts of this clonotype. The chain links TRBV15 to TRBJ2-6; unclear D gene. The length of the CDR3 is 16 residues. Germline CDR1 LNHNV, CDR2 YYDKDF (reference sequence). Trimming left V 0 bases short and J 1 base short, with 7 bases between. The CDR3 region is CATSRDRRSGANVLTF. The CDR3 DNA reads as TGTGCCACCAGCAGAGATCGTCGTTCTGGGGCCAACGTCCTGACTTTC.

The chain employs TRBV4-3 and TRBJ1-6, with TRBD1 matching over 9 bases. With 1 base clipped from V and 6 bases from J, the junction kept 13 bases outside the gene matches. The CDR3 totals 19 residues. The germline V gene has CDR1 LGHNA and CDR2 YSLEER. CDR3 amino acids: CASSQVLPGQGFSNSPLHF. DNA of the CDR3: TGCGCCAGCAGCCAAGTGTTACCGGGACAGGGCTTCTCTAATTCACCCCTCCACTTT.

This clonotype was observed a few times. This chain joins TRBV20-1 and TRBJ1-5; D unresolved. V lost 0 bases and J lost 2, with 14 bases in between. The CDR3 has 16 residues. CDR1 DFQATT and CDR2 SNEGSKA come from the germline V gene (reference sequence). CDR3 loop: CSAREGVVRGNQPQHF. The CDR3 nucleotides are TGCAGTGCTAGAGAGGGTGTTGTCAGAGGCAATCAGCCCCAGCATTTT.

The CDR3: CASSSPQPPNIQYF. CDR3 DNA: TGTGCCAGCAGTTCGCCCCAACCTCCAAACATTCAGTACTTC. The chain recombines TRBV27 with TRBJ2-4; no firm D call. The V gene lost 4 bases and the J gene lost 6 bases, with 13 bases spanning the gap. Germline V gene lookup returns CDR1 MNHEY and CDR2 SMNVEV (reference sequence). The CDR3 is 14 amino acids.

This rearrangement joins TRBV5-4 to TRBJ1-4; a weak D match, TRBD1 (6 bases). The CDR3 length is 13 residues. Germline V gene data show CDR1 as SGHNT and CDR2 as YYREEE (reference sequence). The V and J ends lost 5 bases and 8 bases respectively, with 13 bases between them. This CDR3 is CASRGGEQEKLFF. The CDR3 DNA follows: TGTGCCAGCAGAGGGGGAGAGCAGGAAAAACTGTTTTTT.

DNA of the CDR3: TGTGCCAGCAGTGACGTTAGGGGCGACCAATTGAGCACAGATACGCAGTATTTT. Protein product: CASSDVRGDQLSTDTQYF. The V call is TRBV2, the J call TRBJ2-3; perhaps TRBD1 as D (5 bases). With 3 bases removed from V and 0 bases from J, the gap between germline ends came to 19 bases. Germline CDR1 SNHLY, CDR2 FYNNEI. The CDR3 covers 18 residues. The full variable domain, with the rest looked up from reference TRBV2 and TRBJ2-3, is EPEVTQTPSHQVTQMGQEVILRCVPISNHLYFYWYRQILGQKVEFLVSFYNNEISEKSEIFDDQFSVERPDGSNFTLKIRSTKLEDSAMYFCASSDVRGDQLSTDTQYFGPGTRLTVL.

The chain carries TRBV20-1 and TRBJ2-7, with a possible D match to TRBD2 (5 bases). The germline V gene encodes CDR1 DFQATT and CDR2 SNEGSKA (reference sequence). CDR3 length: 13 residues. Trimming pared 1 base from V and 7 bases from J, leaving 14 bases between. Written as DNA, the CDR3 is TGCAGTGCTAGAGTAGTTAGCCCGGGGGAGCAGTACTTC. It codes for CSARVVSPGEQYF.

In its sample, this clonotype was seen a few times. In DNA, the CDR3 is TGTGCCAGCACGTTGCGGGGCTCAAGGTATGAGCAGTTCTTC. As protein: CASTLRGSRYEQFF. This chain uses TRBV6-2 or TRBV6-3 with TRBJ2-5; tentatively, D is TRBD2 (6 bases). The DNA end favors TRBJ2-1, so the J call may be wrong. Germline lookup yields CDR1 MNHEY and CDR2 SVGEGT. There are 14 residues in the CDR3.

There are a few counts of this clonotype. V and J are TRBV6-1 and TRBJ2-5; 7 nucleotides align to TRBD1. Germline V gene data show CDR1 as MNHNS and CDR2 as SASEGT. The CDR3 has 14 residues. The ends lost 1 base at V and 5 bases at J; junction bases unmatched: 4. The CDR3 reads CASSEGRGYETQYF. Here the CDR3 DNA reads TGTGCCAGCAGTGAAGGCAGGGGGTATGAGACCCAGTACTTC.

This clonotype was observed a handful of times. This chain connects TRBV4-2 to TRBJ1-4, with D perhaps matching TRBD1 (5 bases). The CDR3 is 15 residues long. Trimming took off 4 bases at V and 3 bases at J, with 12 bases between the two ends. The germline gives CDR1 LGHNA, CDR2 YNFKEQ. CDR3 amino acids: CASSPEGTANEKLFF. In nucleotides, the CDR3 is TGTGCCAGCAGCCCAGAGGGGACGGCTAATGAAAAACTGTTTTTT.

This clonotype has a single count. This rearrangement joins TRBV6-5 to TRBJ2-7; the match to TRBD2 covers 14 bases. With V trimmed by 2 bases and J by 1 base, 7 bases remained unmatched. The germline CDR1 and CDR2 sequences are MNHEY and SVGAGI. CDR3 length: 18 amino acids. The CDR3 here is CASSYQTSGGDSSYEQYF. The CDR3 nucleotides are TGTGCCAGCAGTTACCAGACTAGCGGGGGGGATTCTTCCTACGAGCAGTACTTC.

The CDR3 nucleotides are TGCAGTGCGTACGGGACCCGGATCGAGACCCAGTACTTC. Translation gives CSAYGTRIETQYF. The chain has TRBV20-1 and TRBJ2-5; D is perhaps TRBD1 or TRBD2 (5 bases each). CDR3 length equals 13 residues. The V end was cut by 6 bases, the J end by 5 bases, with 16 bases between. Germline CDR1 is DFQATT and CDR2 is SNEGSKA (reference sequence).

This chain's CDR3 is CASSSSGTQFNEQFF. CDR3 in DNA: TGCGCCAGCAGCTCAAGCGGGACACAATTCAATGAGCAGTTCTTC. The rearrangement uses TRBV5-1 and TRBJ2-1, with TRBD2 as a possible D gene (7 bases). The CDR3 contains 15 residues. V dropped 3 bases and J dropped 6 bases, with 16 bases sitting between them. CDR1 SGHRS and CDR2 YFSETQ come from the germline V gene.

A single count supports this clonotype. The chain carries TRBV7-3 and TRBJ1-6; the D gene is possibly TRBD1 (5 bases). Trimming removed 5 bases from V and 6 bases from J, with 14 bases in between. Germline CDR1 and CDR2: SGHTA and FQGTGA. The CDR3 extends over 15 amino acids. In DNA, the CDR3 is TGTGCCAGCAGCCCCGGGGGGGGGATTAATTCACCCCTCCACTTT. It specifies CASSPGGGINSPLHF.

This rearrangement joins TRBV3-1 to TRBJ2-5; D is possibly TRBD2 (6 bases). V was shortened by 8 bases and J by 3 bases, with 19 bases between the two germline ends. This CDR3 is 15 amino acids long. Germline CDR1 reads LGHDT; CDR2 reads YNNKEL (reference sequence). CDR3 nucleotide sequence: TGTGCCAGCCGGGGGACTGGGAGACTGGAAGAGACCCAGTACTTC. It codes for CASRGTGRLEETQYF.

This sequence joins TRBV7-2 and TRBJ2-5, with 9 bases matching TRBD2. The CDR3 loop spans 18 amino acids. Germline loops: CDR1 SGHTA, CDR2 FQGNSA. J gave up 1 base and V 5 bases, and 14 bases lay outside the gene matches. CDR3 coding DNA: TGTGCCAGCAGCAAGGCCCTGTTAGCGGGGGACTTCCAAGAGACCCAGTACTTC. It codes for CASSKALLAGDFQETQYF.

This clonotype occurred a few times. The rearrangement joins TRBV9 to TRBJ1-1; D perhaps matches TRBD1 (5 bases). The V gene's germline CDR1 is SGDLS and CDR2 YYNGEE. The V gene lost 3 bases and the J gene lost 0 bases, with 12 bases spanning the gap. This CDR3 region has 15 residues. The DNA of the CDR3 is TGTGCCAGCAGCGCAACCGGGACTATGAACACTGAAGCTTTCTTT. Its translation is CASSATGTMNTEAFF.

The chain recombines TRBV6-4 with TRBJ2-1; TRBD2 agrees at 11 bases. CDR1 is MRHNA, CDR2 SNTAGT, per germline. With V trimmed by 3 bases and J by 4 bases, 5 bases remained unmatched. This CDR3 region has 16 residues. DNA of the CDR3: TGTGCCAGCAGTGAAGCTAGCGGGGGGCCGTACAATGAGCAGTTCTTC. This codes for CASSEASGGPYNEQFF.

This clonotype was seen more than once but under ten times. The DNA for the CDR3 is TGTGCCAGCAGTCCCCTTAACCGGGGTTTCTACAATGAGCAGTTCTTC. It encodes CASSPLNRGFYNEQFF. The chain is built from TRBV27 and TRBJ2-1; perhaps TRBD2 as D (5 bases). Trimming removed 5 bases at V and 3 bases at J, with 17 bases between. The CDR3 spans 16 residues. Germline V CDR1 and CDR2: MNHEY, SMNVEV (reference sequence).

The genes are TRBV28 and TRBJ2-7; D is unclear. The germline V gene has CDR1 MDHEN and CDR2 SYDVKM. Between the trimmed V and J ends, which lost 4 bases and 4 bases, there was a span of 11 bases. This CDR3 spans 13 amino acids. The CDR3 spells CASSSNPRYEQYF. The CDR3 coding sequence is TGTGCCAGCAGTTCAAACCCTAGGTACGAGCAGTACTTC.

The chain is built from TRBV27 and TRBJ1-1, with unresolved D. CDR3 length equals 13 residues. Germline loops: CDR1 MNHEY, CDR2 SMNVEV (reference sequence). Trimming stripped 5 bases from V and 6 bases from J, with 13 bases between. CDR3 nucleotide sequence: TGTGCCAGCAGTCTCACCACGGGCGCTGAAGCTTTCTTT. Protein: CASSLTTGAEAFF.

The chain combines TRBV20-1 with TRBJ2-5, with D possibly matching TRBD2 (6 bases). The CDR3 length is 14 residues. V dropped 1 base and J dropped 5 bases, with 14 bases sitting between them. Germline CDR1 and CDR2: DFQATT and SNEGSKA (reference sequence). CDR3 sequence (DNA): TGCAGTGCTAGAGGGGGAGGACCCCGGGAGACCCAGTACTTC. Protein: CSARGGGPRETQYF.

V gene TRBV24-1 combines with J gene TRBJ2-7; possible D gene TRBD2, 5 bases. The CDR3 totals 13 residues. Germline lookup yields CDR1 KGHDR and CDR2 SFDVKD. Trimming took 10 bases from V and 2 from J, leaving 14 bases between them. As DNA, the CDR3 is TGTGCCACAGCTGGGGAGCGGCCCTACGAGCAGTACTTC. Protein sequence: CATAGERPYEQYF.

The chain uses TRBV20-1 and TRBJ2-4; 11 bases line up with TRBD2. The CDR3 runs to 19 residues. The V gene's germline CDR1 is DFQATT and CDR2 SNEGSKA (reference sequence). After removal of 3 bases from V and 0 bases from J, the junction contained 13 bases not matched to a gene. The CDR3 coding sequence is TGCAGTGCTAGTGATGGGACTAGCGGAGGCTGGTCAGCCAAAAACATTCAGTACTTC. Translated: CSASDGTSGGWSAKNIQYF.

The chain is built from TRBV7-2 and TRBJ2-1; D may match TRBD1 or TRBD2 (5 bases each). The J call may be in error: the DNA end matches TRBJ2-5 better. Germline values: CDR1 SGHTA, CDR2 FQGNSA. The CDR3 loop spans 16 amino acids. This CDR3 is CASSLASRQREKTQYF. CDR3 nucleotides: TGTGCCAGCAGCTTAGCCTCGAGACAGAGGGAGAAGACCCAGTACTTC.

The rearrangement joins TRBV5-1 to TRBJ2-2; unclear D gene. This CDR3 has 11 amino acids. V was clipped by 5 bases and J by 10 bases, with 9 bases between them. Germline lookup yields CDR1 SGHRS and CDR2 YFSETQ. CDR3 in DNA: TGCGCCAGCAGGTTGACCTCGGAGCTGTTTTTT. This sequence encodes CASRLTSELFF.